A single sample gave rise to the 32 T cell receptor beta chains below, sequenced in a study of blood T cell repertoires in COVID-19 (dated by TCRdb to about 2020). Library creation used the immunoSEQ multiplex PCR assay. Not all clones reach the TCRdb copy of this immuneACCESS table, which keeps in-frame sequences only. Checked studies attribute under half of the gap to unresolved V genes and leave the rest unexplained. A total of around 320,000 clones appear in this sample, approximately 85% of them only once. The ten largest clonotypes hold 7.2% of the sample. Material for sequencing was peripheral blood. These receptors came from a human donor in a cohort sampled during active COVID-19.

This rearrangement joins TRBV5-1 to TRBJ1-4; TRBD1 is a possible D gene (6 bases). The V and J ends lost 7 bases and 2 bases respectively, with 12 bases between them. Germline V gives CDR1 SGHRS, CDR2 YFSETQ. This CDR3 is 14 amino acids long. For the CDR3, the DNA is TGCGCCAGCCGGTGGGGGCGGACTAATGAAAAACTGTTTTTT. Translated: CASRWGRTNEKLFF. Complete variable domain (other parts from reference TRBV5-1 and TRBJ1-4): KAGVTQTPRYLIKTRGQQVTLSCSPISGHRSVSWYQQTPGQGLQFLFEYFSETQRNKGNFPGRFSGRQFSNSRSEMNVSTLELGDSALYLCASRWGRTNEKLFFGSGTQLSVL.

The V call is TRBV4-1, the J call TRBJ1-1; possibly TRBD1 for D (5 bases). This CDR3 has 15 amino acids. V was pared by 4 bases and J by 2 bases, with 14 bases between. CDR1 is MGHRA, CDR2 YSYEKL, per germline. CDR3 bases: TGCGCCAGCAGCCCAGCCCCTCAGGGAAACACTGAAGCTTTCTTT. Amino acid sequence: CASSPAPQGNTEAFF.

This clone has a single count. The chain recombines TRBV5-1 with TRBJ2-3; 10 bases fit TRBD1. Germline CDR1 reads SGHRS; CDR2 reads YFSETQ. The junction had 9 bases not matched to a gene; V was cut back by 5 bases and J by 9 bases. This CDR3 is 14 amino acids long. The CDR3 DNA reads TGCGCCAGCAGAGGGGACAGGGGTTTAGCCACGCAGTATTTT. Its translation is CASRGDRGLATQYF.

This chain connects TRBV18 to TRBJ1-1, with TRBD1 matching over 7 bases. Germline trimming cut 4 bases from V and 4 bases from J; bases unmatched to any gene: 6. This CDR3 region has 14 residues. CDR1 and CDR2 from the germline V gene are KGHSH and LQKENI. The DNA for the CDR3 is TGTGCCAGCTCACAAACAGGGGTTGGCACTGAAGCTTTCTTT. It translates to CASSQTGVGTEAFF.

V and J are TRBV6-5 and TRBJ1-2, with D maybe TRBD1 (5 bases). V shed 10 bases and J shed 4 bases, with 16 bases lying between them. The germline CDR1 and CDR2 sequences are MNHEY and SVGAGI. The CDR3 totals 13 residues. The CDR3 DNA follows: TGTGCCACCCGGGAGGAGGGGCTCTATGGCTACACCTTC. It encodes CATREEGLYGYTF.

The J gene is TRBJ2-7, the V gene TRBV2, with D possibly being TRBD2 (6 bases). CDR3 length equals 12 residues. Germline V gene sequence: CDR1 SNHLY, CDR2 FYNNEI. Deletions cut 5 bases from V and 3 bases from J, with 8 bases between. This CDR3 reads CASSPGVYEQYF. The CDR3 DNA sequence: TGTGCCAGCAGTCCGGGGGTCTACGAGCAGTACTTC. Drawing the rest from reference TRBV2 and TRBJ2-7, the complete variable domain is EPEVTQTPSHQVTQMGQEVILRCVPISNHLYFYWYRQILGQKVEFLVSFYNNEISEKSEIFDDQFSVERPDGSNFTLKIRSTKLEDSAMYFCASSPGVYEQYFGPGTRLTVT.

The chain joins TRBV15 to TRBJ2-2; 7 nucleotides match TRBD1. With V trimmed by 1 base and J by 3 bases, 11 bases remained unmatched. Germline assignment: CDR1 LNHNV and CDR2 YYDKDF (reference sequence). The CDR3 length is 18 residues. CDR3 nucleotide sequence: TGTGCCACCAGCAGAGGGCCAGACAGGGTTATTTACACCGGGGAGCTGTTTTTT. Residues: CATSRGPDRVIYTGELFF. Together with reference TRBV15 and TRBJ2-2, the CDR3 gives the full variable domain: DAMVIQNPRYQVTQFGKPVTLSCSQTLNHNVMYWYQQKSSQAPKLLFHYYDKDFNNEADTPDNFQSRRPNTSFCFLDIRSPGLGDTAMYLCATSRGPDRVIYTGELFFGEGSRLTVL.

This clone was detected a few times. V gene TRBV5-4 combines with J gene TRBJ1-1, with D unresolved. From germline, CDR1 is SGHNT and CDR2 YYREEE (reference sequence). The CDR3 spans 15 residues. V was clipped by 0 bases and J by 2 bases, with 11 bases between them. The CDR3 bases are TGTGCCAGCAGCTTGGTGAGGCAAAGAAACACTGAAGCTTTCTTT. Translating it yields CASSLVRQRNTEAFF.

This clone was seen only a few times. The rearrangement joins TRBV3-1 (or the pseudogene TRBV3-2) to TRBJ1-3; D not resolved. Germline V CDR1 and CDR2: LGHDT, YNNKEL (reference sequence). Trimming shortened V by 7 bases and J by 4 bases, and 8 bases separated the two germline ends. The CDR3 has 12 amino acids. CDR3 in DNA: TGTGCCAGCAATGGAGACGGAAACACCATATATTTT. Its protein is CASNGDGNTIYF.

The rearrangement joins TRBV18 to TRBJ2-7; 11 positions match TRBD1. V gave up 3 bases and J gave up 5 bases; unmatched junction bases: 6. CDR3 size: 15 residues. Germline-derived CDR1 and CDR2 are KGHSH and LQKENI. The DNA for the CDR3 is TGTGCCAGCTCACCCGCTTGGGGACAGGGGGACGAGCAGTACTTC. It translates to CASSPAWGQGDEQYF.

The rearrangement uses TRBV30 and TRBJ1-2; 8 nucleotides agree with TRBD1. J gave up 6 bases and V 6 bases, and 24 bases lay outside the gene matches. Germline V gene sequence: CDR1 GTSNPN, CDR2 SVGIG (reference sequence). The CDR3 covers 18 residues. The CDR3, as DNA: TGTGCCTGTAAGATAAGAGGTGCCTCGGACAGGGAGAAGAATGGCTACACCTTC. Its translation is CACKIRGASDREKNGYTF.

The gene calls are TRBV27 and TRBJ1-6, with TRBD1 matching over 8 bases. The CDR3 contains 17 residues. The germline V gene has CDR1 MNHEY and CDR2 SMNVEV (reference sequence). The junction had 7 bases not matched to a gene; V was cut back by 1 base and J by 5 bases. CDR3 sequence: CASSLFQGAEDNSPLHF. The CDR3 nucleotides are TGTGCCAGCAGTTTATTCCAGGGGGCGGAAGATAATTCACCCCTCCACTTT.

V gene TRBV5-1 combines with J gene TRBJ1-1, with TRBD1 matching over 7 bases. The CDR3 has 15 residues. Per the germline V gene, CDR1 is SGHRS and CDR2 is YFSETQ. The J segment lost 4 bases and the V segment lost 4 bases, leaving 10 bases of the junction unmatched. The CDR3 sequence: CASSQKGALGTEAFF. The DNA for the CDR3 is TGCGCCAGCAGCCAAAAGGGGGCCTTGGGCACTGAAGCTTTCTTT.

The chain recombines TRBV5-5 with TRBJ1-4; D is ambiguous. Between the trimmed V and J ends, which lost 1 base and 8 bases, there was a span of 9 bases. CDR1 and CDR2 (germline): SGHKS, YYEKEE (reference sequence). This CDR3 region has 13 residues. The CDR3 sequence is CASSLYSSEKLFF. In DNA, the CDR3 is TGTGCCAGCAGCTTGTACAGTTCGGAAAAACTGTTTTTT.

This clone was found once. The chain uses TRBV3-1 (or the pseudogene TRBV3-2) and TRBJ1-3; D ambiguous. Germline loops: CDR1 LGHDT, CDR2 YNNKEL (reference sequence). There are 16 residues in the CDR3. V shed 0 bases and J shed 0 bases, with 9 bases lying between them. CDR3 DNA: TGTGCCAGCAGCCAAGAATGGGCTTACTCTGGAAACACCATATATTTT. This encodes CASSQEWAYSGNTIYF.

The CDR3 region is CATAGQNEKLFF. The CDR3 nucleotides are TGTGCCACCGCGGGACAGAATGAAAAACTGTTTTTT. J is TRBJ1-4 and V is TRBV10-3, with TRBD1 matching over 7 bases. Germline values: CDR1 ENHRY, CDR2 SYGVKD. The V gene end was trimmed by 10 bases and the J gene end by 5 bases; junction bases not matched to a gene: 4. The CDR3 consists of 12 residues.

The CDR3 region has the DNA TGCGCCAGCAGCTTGGGGACGGGGAATTCACCCCTCCACTTT. It translates to CASSLGTGNSPLHF. The V and J genes are TRBV5-1 and TRBJ1-6; D remains ambiguous. The CDR3 has 14 amino acids. Trimming shortened V by 0 bases and J by 7 bases, and 8 bases separated the two germline ends. The germline CDR1 and CDR2 sequences are SGHRS and YFSETQ.

This sequence joins TRBV5-1 and TRBJ2-2; 12 bases align to TRBD2. Unmatched junction bases numbered 8, after V lost 5 bases and J lost 9 bases. Germline CDR1 and CDR2: SGHRS and YFSETQ. The CDR3 length is 15 residues. The CDR3 is CASSDGLAGSRELFF. CDR3 nucleotide sequence: TGCGCCAGCAGTGACGGACTAGCGGGGTCCAGGGAGCTGTTTTTT.

The chain carries TRBV7-6 and TRBJ1-1; a weak D match, TRBD1 (5 bases). Germline loops: CDR1 SGHVS, CDR2 FNYEAQ. V lost 6 bases to trimming and J lost 5 bases, with 16 bases between them. This CDR3 is built from 14 residues. In nucleotides, the CDR3 is TGTGCCAGCAGGCGAAGCAGGGTCGATACTGAAGCTTTCTTT. It specifies CASRRSRVDTEAFF.

This clone showed up just once. This rearrangement joins TRBV19 to TRBJ1-1; 7 nucleotides align to TRBD1. From germline, CDR1 is LNHDA and CDR2 SQIVND (reference sequence). The CDR3 loop spans 13 amino acids. The junction had 9 bases not matched to a gene; V was cut back by 7 bases and J by 7 bases. The CDR3 spells CASTEDRLNEAFF. As DNA, the CDR3 is TGTGCCAGTACCGAGGACAGGCTGAATGAAGCTTTCTTT.

CDR3 region: CAWTQGRGYGYTF. CDR3 coding DNA: TGTGCCTGGACCCAAGGACGGGGCTATGGCTACACCTTC. V and J are TRBV30 and TRBJ1-2; D not resolved. The V and J ends lost 4 bases and 4 bases respectively, with 13 bases between them. Per the germline V gene, CDR1 is GTSNPN and CDR2 is SVGIG (reference sequence). The CDR3 has 13 amino acids.

The gene calls are TRBV3-1 (or the pseudogene TRBV3-2) and TRBJ1-2, with TRBD1 matching 12 bases. V lost 3 bases, J lost 4 bases, and 6 bases stayed unmatched. CDR1 and CDR2 (germline): LGHDT, YNNKEL (reference sequence). The length of the CDR3 is 16 residues. CDR3 nucleotide sequence: TGTGCCAGCAGCCAGGGGGGACAGGGGGCTTTCTATGGCTACACCTTC. It is translated as CASSQGGQGAFYGYTF.

The chain uses TRBV30 and TRBJ2-1, with D tentatively TRBD2 (5 bases). CDR1 is GTSNPN and CDR2 is SVGIG in the germline V gene (reference sequence). There are 15 residues in the CDR3. Trimming stripped 1 base from V and 8 bases from J, with 18 bases between. CDR3 in amino acids: CAWSAGNGRGDEQFF. The CDR3 DNA sequence: TGTGCCTGGAGTGCGGGAAACGGTCGTGGGGATGAGCAGTTCTTC.

The V call is TRBV10-1, the J call TRBJ1-6; 7 bases are shared with TRBD1. Germline V gene data show CDR1 as WNHNN and CDR2 as SYGVQD (reference sequence). This CDR3 comprises 13 residues. V was clipped by 6 bases and J by 7 bases; unmatched bases: 3. The CDR3 loop reads CASSGDRNSPLHF. The CDR3 DNA sequence: TGCGCCAGCAGCGGGGACAGAAATTCACCCCTCCACTTT.

As concerns this clone: Other DNA sequences from this sample encode an identical CDR3 as well. The chain uses TRBV19 and TRBJ1-1, with D possibly matching TRBD1 (5 bases). The V gene's germline CDR1 is LNHDA and CDR2 SQIVND (reference sequence). Trimming removed 5 bases at V and 0 bases at J, with 7 bases between. There are 13 residues in the CDR3. The CDR3 DNA is TGTGCCAGTAGTTCAGGGTTGAACACTGAAGCTTTCTTT. Its protein is CASSSGLNTEAFF.

The chain uses TRBV7-9 and TRBJ1-4, with 10 positions matching TRBD1. This CDR3 is 17 amino acids long. In germline, CDR1 is SEHNR, CDR2 FQNEAQ (reference sequence). Trimming cost V 5 bases and J 7 bases; bases outside gene matches: 13. The CDR3 reads CASSGIGRTGGSEKLFF. CDR3 sequence (DNA): TGTGCCAGCAGCGGAATCGGACGGACAGGGGGATCTGAAAAACTGTTTTTT.

The rearrangement joins TRBV10-2 to TRBJ1-2; D unresolved. The CDR3 runs 13 residues. Trimming removed 1 base at V and 3 bases at J, with 6 bases between. Germline V lookup: CDR1 WSHSY, CDR2 SAAADI. The CDR3 DNA reads as TGCGCCAGCAGTGAGTTGGAGGACTATGGCTACACCTTC. Amino acids: CASSELEDYGYTF.

This clone was seen only once. V usage is TRBV24-1 and J usage is TRBJ2-3; 8 nucleotides agree with TRBD2. Germline V gene lookup returns CDR1 KGHDR and CDR2 SFDVKD. The CDR3 totals 15 residues. J lost 2 bases, V lost 4 bases, and 4 bases had no gene match. Here the CDR3 DNA reads TGTGCCACCAGTGAGTTAGCGGGGCACACAGATACGCAGTATTTT. It is translated as CATSELAGHTDTQYF.

V usage is TRBV5-1 and J usage is TRBJ1-2; TRBD1 is a possible D gene (6 bases). The CDR3 runs 16 residues. The V end was cut by 0 bases, the J end by 0 bases, with 12 bases between. CDR1 and CDR2 from the germline V gene are SGHRS and YFSETQ. The CDR3 DNA reads TGCGCCAGCAGCTTGGAGCGGGGGGCCCCTAACTATGGCTACACCTTC. Protein sequence: CASSLERGAPNYGYTF.

This clone has just a few counts. The J gene is TRBJ1-5, the V gene TRBV4-1; 8 bases agree with TRBD1. From germline, CDR1 is MGHRA and CDR2 YSYEKL. With V trimmed by 8 bases and J by 4 bases, 4 bases remained unmatched. The CDR3 spans 13 residues. The DNA for the CDR3 is TGCGCCAGCGGACAGGGACCTAATCAGCCCCAGCATTTT. This codes for CASGQGPNQPQHF.

The chain is built from TRBV6-5 and TRBJ2-7; D is perhaps TRBD2 (6 bases). The CDR3 runs 13 residues. Germline assignment: CDR1 MNHEY and CDR2 SVGAGI. The V gene lost 2 bases and the J gene lost 3 bases, with 8 bases spanning the gap. The CDR3 nucleotides are TGTGCCAGCAGTTACGGGCGGGACTACGAGCAGTACTTC. As protein: CASSYGRDYEQYF.

This sequence joins TRBV7-8 and TRBJ2-7, with 10 bases fitting TRBD1. V was clipped by 7 bases and J by 3 bases; unmatched bases: 3. Germline V gene sequence: CDR1 SGHVS, CDR2 FQNEAQ. This CDR3 is 13 amino acids long. CDR3 amino acids: CASNDRGLYEQYF. CDR3 coding DNA: TGTGCCAGCAACGACAGGGGGCTCTACGAGCAGTACTTC.